Presented here are 9 T cell receptor beta chains from one specimen sequenced in a study of blood T cell repertoires in COVID-19. Profiled with immunoSEQ multiplex PCR; TCRdb holds only in-frame clones, not every one. Here the sample spans some 46,000 clones, over 75% being singletons. The sample comprised peripheral blood. The receptors stem from an older woman with acute or convalescent COVID-19.

The table lists this clone with a few counts. The chain has TRBV19 and TRBJ1-4, with D tentatively TRBD1 (5 bases). The CDR3 is 14 amino acids. V lost 2 bases and J 6 bases, leaving 10 bases between the germline ends. Germline CDR1 LNHDA, CDR2 SQIVND (reference sequence). The CDR3 protein is CASSIIGADEKLFF. CDR3 nucleotides: TGTGCCAGTAGTATAATTGGGGCCGATGAAAAACTGTTTTTT.

This clone was observed a few times. The chain employs TRBV4-3 and TRBJ1-2; TRBD1 matches at 8 bases. V was pared by 3 bases and J by 6 bases, with 6 bases of the junction left unmatched. CDR3 length equals 14 residues. Germline V CDR1 and CDR2: LGHNA, YSLEER. The CDR3 region is CASSQTGTGDGYTF. The DNA of the CDR3 is TGCGCCAGCAGCCAGACCGGGACAGGAGATGGCTACACCTTC.

J is TRBJ2-1 and V is TRBV5-1, with TRBD1 matching over 11 bases. CDR3 length: 14 residues. V was pared by 4 bases and J by 8 bases, with 5 bases of the junction left unmatched. The germline CDR1 and CDR2 sequences are SGHRS and YFSETQ. The CDR3 sequence is CASSRGQGGHEQFF. The CDR3 nucleotides are TGCGCCAGCAGCAGGGGACAGGGGGGCCATGAGCAGTTCTTC.

The chain's CDR3 is CSGLGQGGDEQFF. The DNA of the CDR3 is TGCAGCGGCCTGGGACAGGGTGGCGATGAGCAGTTCTTC. The chain couples TRBV29-1 to TRBJ2-1, with 9 bases lining up with TRBD1. The V gene end was trimmed by 7 bases and the J gene end by 8 bases; junction bases not matched to a gene: 9. The CDR3 spans 13 residues. The germline gives CDR1 SQVTM, CDR2 ANQGSEA.

V gene TRBV6-5 combines with J gene TRBJ2-1; weak D call: TRBD2 (5 bases). Germline CDR1 MNHEY, CDR2 SVGAGI. The CDR3 consists of 14 residues. V lost 4 bases and J lost 5, with 12 bases in between. This chain's CDR3 is CASSFLAKNNEQFF. CDR3 coding DNA: TGTGCCAGCAGTTTTCTAGCAAAAAACAATGAGCAGTTCTTC.

The CDR3 coding sequence is TGTGCCAGCAGTGAGGGGGGAGGGATGAACACTGAAGCTTTCTTT. It specifies CASSEGGGMNTEAFF. The V call is TRBV6-1, the J call TRBJ1-1, with TRBD1 as a possible D gene (5 bases). CDR1 and CDR2 (germline): MNHNS, SASEGT. Deletions cut 3 bases from V and 0 bases from J, with 11 bases between. The CDR3 is 15 amino acids.

CDR3 amino acids: CASSLVDSNYGYTF. CDR3 DNA sequence: TGTGCCAGCAGCTTAGTGGACTCTAACTATGGCTACACCTTC. The V call is TRBV7-9, the J call TRBJ1-2; D gene uncertain. The germline CDR1 and CDR2 sequences are SEHNR and FQNEAQ (reference sequence). There are 14 residues in the CDR3. Between the trimmed V and J ends, which lost 1 base and 0 bases, there was a span of 6 bases.

In regard to this clone: The sample holds other DNA sequences that translate to the same CDR3. V and J are TRBV4-2 and TRBJ1-3; TRBD1 matches at 9 bases. In germline, CDR1 is LGHNA, CDR2 YNFKEQ. The ends lost 0 bases at V and 2 bases at J; junction bases unmatched: 2. The length of the CDR3 is 16 residues. CDR3 in DNA: TGTGCCAGCAGCCAAGACCGGGACAGGGCTGGAAACACCATATATTTT. Translated, it gives CASSQDRDRAGNTIYF.

This clone was seen once. The gene calls are TRBV5-1 and TRBJ1-2; D unclear. V lost 2 bases to trimming and J lost 5 bases, with 10 bases between them. The CDR3 length is 13 residues. Germline V gives CDR1 SGHRS, CDR2 YFSETQ. The CDR3 spells CASSFGRMYGYTF. The CDR3 DNA reads as TGCGCCAGCAGCTTTGGGCGAATGTATGGCTACACCTTC.